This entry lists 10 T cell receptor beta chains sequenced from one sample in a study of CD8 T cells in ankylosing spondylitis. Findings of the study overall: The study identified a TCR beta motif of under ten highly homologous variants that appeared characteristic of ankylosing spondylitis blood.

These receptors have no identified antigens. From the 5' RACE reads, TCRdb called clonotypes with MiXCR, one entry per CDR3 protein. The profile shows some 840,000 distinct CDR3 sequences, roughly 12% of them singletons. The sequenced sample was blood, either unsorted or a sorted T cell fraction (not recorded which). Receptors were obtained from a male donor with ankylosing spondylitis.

The CDR3, as DNA: TGCGCCAGCAGCCCCGGGACAGGAATCGCCTATGGCTACACCTTC. This codes for CASSPGTGIAYGYTF. The rearrangement uses TRBV4-3 and TRBJ1-2; 8 bases align to TRBD1. The germline gives CDR1 LGHNA, CDR2 YSLEER. J lost 4 bases, V lost 4 bases, and 8 bases had no gene match. This CDR3 spans 15 amino acids.

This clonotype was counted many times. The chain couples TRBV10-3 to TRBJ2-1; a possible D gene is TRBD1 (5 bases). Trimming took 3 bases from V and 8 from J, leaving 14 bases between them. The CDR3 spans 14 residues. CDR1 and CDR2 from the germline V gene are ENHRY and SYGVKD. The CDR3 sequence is CAISEYGARYEQFF. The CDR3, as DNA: TGTGCCATCAGTGAATATGGGGCACGGTATGAGCAGTTCTTC.

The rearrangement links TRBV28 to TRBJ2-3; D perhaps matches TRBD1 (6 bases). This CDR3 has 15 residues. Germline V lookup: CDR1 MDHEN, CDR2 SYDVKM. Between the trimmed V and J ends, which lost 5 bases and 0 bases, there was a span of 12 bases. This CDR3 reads CASSTRQVSTDTQYF. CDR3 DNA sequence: TGTGCCAGCAGTACCCGACAGGTTAGCACAGATACGCAGTATTTT.

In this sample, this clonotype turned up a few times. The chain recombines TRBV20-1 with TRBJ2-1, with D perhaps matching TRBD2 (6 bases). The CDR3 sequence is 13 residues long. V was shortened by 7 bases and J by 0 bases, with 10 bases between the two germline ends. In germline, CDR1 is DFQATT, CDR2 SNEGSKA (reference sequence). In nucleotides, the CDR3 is TGCAGTGGCCCGGGGGACTCCTACAATGAGCAGTTCTTC. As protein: CSGPGDSYNEQFF.

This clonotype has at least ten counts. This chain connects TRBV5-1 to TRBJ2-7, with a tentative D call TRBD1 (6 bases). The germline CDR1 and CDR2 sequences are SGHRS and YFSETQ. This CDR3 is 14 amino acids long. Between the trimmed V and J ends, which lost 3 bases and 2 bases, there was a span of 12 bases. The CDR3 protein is CASSYQTGTYEQYF. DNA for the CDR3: TGCGCCAGCAGCTACCAGACAGGAACCTACGAGCAGTACTTC.

The CDR3 reads CASSTSSRGGQGEQYF. The DNA for the CDR3 is TGTGCCAGCAGTACGAGCTCGCGGGGGGGCCAGGGCGAGCAGTACTTC. The chain employs TRBV6-1 and TRBJ2-7; 9 bases match TRBD2. V shed 5 bases, J shed 6 bases, and the junction held 14 bases outside the gene matches. The CDR3 loop spans 16 amino acids. CDR1 MNHNS and CDR2 SASEGT come from the germline V gene.

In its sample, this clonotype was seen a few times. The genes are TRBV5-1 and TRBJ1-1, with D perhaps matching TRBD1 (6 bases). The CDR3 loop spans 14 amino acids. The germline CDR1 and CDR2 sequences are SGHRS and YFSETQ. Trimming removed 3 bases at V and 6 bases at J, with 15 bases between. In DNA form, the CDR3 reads TGCGCCAGCAGCTCCCAACCTGACAGGCCTGAAGCTTTCTTT. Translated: CASSSQPDRPEAFF.

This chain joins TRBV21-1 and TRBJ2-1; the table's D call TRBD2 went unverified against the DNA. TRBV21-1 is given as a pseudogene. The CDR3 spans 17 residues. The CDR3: CASSNILAGGPRNEQFF. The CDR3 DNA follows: TGTGCCAGCAGCAATATATTAGCGGGAGGGCCCCGCAATGAGCAGTTCTTC.

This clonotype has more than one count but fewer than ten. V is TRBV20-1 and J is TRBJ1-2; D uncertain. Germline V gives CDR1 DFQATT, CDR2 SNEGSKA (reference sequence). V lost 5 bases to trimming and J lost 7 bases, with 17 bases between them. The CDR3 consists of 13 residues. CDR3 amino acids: CSAPPNRGFGYTF. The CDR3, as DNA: TGCAGTGCTCCCCCTAATCGGGGTTTTGGCTACACCTTC.

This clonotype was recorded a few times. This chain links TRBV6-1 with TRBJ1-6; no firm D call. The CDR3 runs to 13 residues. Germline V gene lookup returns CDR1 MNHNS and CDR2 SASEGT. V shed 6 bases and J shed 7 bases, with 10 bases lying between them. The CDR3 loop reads CASRTVGNSPLHF. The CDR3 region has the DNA TGTGCCAGCAGAACGGTGGGGAATTCACCCCTCCACTTT.